This T cell receptor (beta chain) was sequenced in a study of T cells in Graves' hyperthyroidism and ophthalmopathy. Amplified regions were TCR beta CDR3 sequences from RNA transcripts. First-round RT-PCR with HTBI primers amplified the TCR CDR3 region. In TCRdb, the multiplex PCR reads were re-called with MiXCR into one record per CDR3 protein. This sample has 600,000 to 650,000 distinct CDR3 sequences, with around 20% found just once. Trimming cost V 8 bases and J 7 bases, with 11 bases left between them. This CDR3 is built from 12 residues. Germline loops: CDR1 LNHNV, CDR2 YYDKDF (reference sequence). This clonotype was recorded at least ten times. Its antigen is currently unknown. Study conclusions and caveats: Median prediction lead before ophthalmopathy onset was 5.5 to 7 months with the model.

This clonotype originated in a man in his thirties or forties with Graves' ophthalmopathy. J is TRBJ2-2 and V is TRBV15; no clear D gene. Source material: blood. The chain's CDR3 is CATRVGSGELFF. The CDR3 DNA sequence: TGTGCCACCCGAGTAGGAAGCGGGGAGCTGTTTTTT.